This paragraph covers one T cell receptor beta chain sequence. This clone's antigen is unknown. No qualities accompany the bases; no much larger clone lies one base away. The immunoSEQ Assay, a bias-controlled multiplex PCR, was used to amplify TCRbeta CDR3 regions from genomic DNA. As for the authors' bioinformatics: The number of nucleated cells in each sample was estimated by amplification of reference gene primers within the assay. To quantify the absolute abundance of each unique TCRbeta CDR3 rearrangement, sequence reads were collapsed and filtered. For each sample, productive Simpson clonality was calculated as the square root of Simpson's diversity index over productive rearrangements. What TCRdb holds here is the immuneACCESS table cut down to in-frame rearrangements. Part of the clones is not present; checked against another copy, under half of the missing clones reflect an unresolved V gene, and the others are unexplained. The V and J calls and clone size were taken over from that table, and D and trimming were inferred from the DNA. Within this sample are 40,000 or so clones, with approximately 70% of them counted one time only. The ten largest make up around 64% of the sample.

CDR1 and CDR2, per the germline V gene, are LGHNT and FRNRAP. From its cysteine to its phenylalanine, the CDR3 spans 16 amino acids. The CDR3 DNA has 48 bases and is translated from base 1. Germline trimming: 5 bases from V, 10 bases from J; junction bases outside gene matches: 16. This entry comes from a study of blood T cell repertoires in COVID-19 (dated by TCRdb to 2019 to 2021). Regarding the study in general: The collaborator samples originated in the United States, Italy and Spain and spanned the acute and convalescent phases of COVID-19. The repertoires were released in a freely available public database meant as a resource for research on the immune response to SARS-CoV-2. The prospective study material was composed of cDNA or gDNA derived from T cells, B-cell-depleted T cells, or PBMCs. Where HLA class I and class II types were available, the types were taken from metadata supplied by the sample provider, not from assay-based typing. The dataset comprised deeply sampled blood TCRbeta repertoires from subjects exposed to, actively infected with, or recovered from COVID-19. The sample metadata nearly always contained a de-identified subject ID, COVID-19 status, age in years and sex. Samples were obtained from the ongoing ImmuneRACE study (first 160 participants) and from about 1,300 subjects provided by 6 global collaborators.

Each collaborating institution followed its own protocols to collect whole blood in K2EDTA tubes. For TCRbeta analysis, collaborators shipped samples as frozen whole blood, isolated PBMCs, or DNA extracted from either of those sample types. The investigation overall reported the following: The quantity of clinical and demographic metadata differed by source and by participant and was supplied without curation.

The chain is encoded by TRBV12-5 joined to TRBJ2-1; 8 junctional bases match TRBD1. Sequenced sample: peripheral blood. The clonotype was recovered from a man older than 75 with acute or convalescent COVID-19. At the DNA level, the sequence is TGTGCTAGTGGTGTCAGGACAGGGAACGGGTACCCCGAGCAGTTCTTC. The encoded protein is CASGVRTGNGYPEQFF.